What follows is one T cell receptor (beta chain) and its context. Its recognized antigen is unknown. The sample holds no much larger clone one base away, and base qualities are not on file. This record comes from a study of CD8 T cells in ankylosing spondylitis (dated by TCRdb to the late 2010s). Concerning the study at large: The study set out to find disease-linked TCR variants by profiling T cell receptor beta repertoires in ankylosing spondylitis patients and healthy donors. The whole study cohort included 108 healthy donors and some 27 ankylosing spondylitis patients. Samples of peripheral blood were taken, and for ankylosing spondylitis patients, synovial fluid was collected as well. Broader findings and caveats from the paper: The disease-linked clones showed a CD8+ phenotype and occurred at relatively low frequencies in peripheral blood. A TCR beta motif of about eight highly homologous amino acid variants appeared characteristic of blood from ankylosing spondylitis patients. Some motif variants had previously been reported in the synovial fluid and blood of reactive arthritis patients, which suggests shared mechanisms of disease initiation. According to the report, matched synovial fluid samples from ankylosing spondylitis patients were significantly enriched for the disease-linked clones.

The CDR1 and CDR2 encoded by the germline V gene are SGHAT and FQNNGV. Its CDR3 holds 16 amino acids, cysteine through phenylalanine. The entry retains the CDR3 DNA only, 48 bases that are in frame from base 1. A distance of 14 bases separates the germline ends of V and J, which lose 4 bases and 2 bases respectively. Sequencing was performed on an Illumina HiSeq 2500. TCR beta libraries were prepared by quantitative 5'-RACE with molecular barcodes. The study's processing was this. A new computational method, built on a probabilistic model of VDJ rearrangement, was used to identify disease-linked TCR variants. TCRdb trimmed the raw reads at Q25, called clones with MiXCR and kept productive beta chains. CDR3 protein sequences are deduplicated, and each keeps its most common genes and DNA. TCRdb's processing, not the authors', yielded these V and J calls. For this sample the table gives hundreds of thousands of distinct CDR3 sequences, of which about 19% were detected only once. The ten largest clones represent 7.8% of the sample.

The receptor comes from a male donor with ankylosing spondylitis or in good health (not recorded which). Rearrangement joined TRBV11-2 to TRBJ1-4, and perhaps TRBD1 as D gene, on 6 matching bases. The sequenced sample consisted of blood, either unsorted or a sorted T cell fraction (not recorded which). The nucleotides read TGTGCCAGCAGCTCAGGGTTGAGGGGGACTAATGAAAAACTGTTTTTT. The encoded protein is CASSSGLRGTNEKLFF. Here the CDR3 is joined to the reference TRBV11-2 and TRBJ1-4 genes, and the full variable domain is: EAGVAQSPRYKIIEKRQSVAFWCNPISGHATLYWYQQILGQGPKLLIQFQNNGVVDDSQLPKDRFSAERLKGVDSTLKIQPAKLEDSAVYLCASSSGLRGTNEKLFFGSGTQLSVL.